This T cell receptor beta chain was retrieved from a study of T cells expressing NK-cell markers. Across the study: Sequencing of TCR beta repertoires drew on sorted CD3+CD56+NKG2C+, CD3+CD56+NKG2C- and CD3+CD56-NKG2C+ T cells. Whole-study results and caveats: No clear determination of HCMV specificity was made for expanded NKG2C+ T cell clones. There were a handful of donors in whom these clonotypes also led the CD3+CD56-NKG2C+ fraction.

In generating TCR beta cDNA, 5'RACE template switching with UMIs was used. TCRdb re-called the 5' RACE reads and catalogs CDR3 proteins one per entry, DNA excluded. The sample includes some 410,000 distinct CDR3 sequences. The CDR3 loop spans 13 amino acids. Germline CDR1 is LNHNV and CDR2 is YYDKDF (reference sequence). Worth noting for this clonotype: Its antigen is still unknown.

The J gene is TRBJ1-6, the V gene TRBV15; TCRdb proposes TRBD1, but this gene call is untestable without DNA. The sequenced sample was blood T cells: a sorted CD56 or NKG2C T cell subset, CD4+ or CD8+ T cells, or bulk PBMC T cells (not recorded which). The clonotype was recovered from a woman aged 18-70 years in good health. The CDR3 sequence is CATSRGRGSPLHF.